The rows below give T cell receptor beta chains drawn from one sample of a study of T cells in Graves' hyperthyroidism and ophthalmopathy. TCRdb analysed the multiplex PCR reads with MiXCR anew, one entry per CDR3 protein. This table holds roughly 500,000 distinct CDR3 sequences, around 22% found once. Sequencing was carried out using blood. The receptors shown here come from a woman in her twenties or thirties with Graves' ophthalmopathy. Each CDR3 is given with its conserved first and last residue. The D gene is left open where the match is weak. Size is omitted from some rows. Given values are once, few, many or a class for expanded clones.

D gene	V gene	clone size	J gene	CDR3 protein	CDR3 DNA
TRBD1	TRBV20-1	many	TRBJ1-5	CSAGRDRDNQPQHF	TGCAGTGCTGGCCGGGACAGGGACAATCAGCCCCAGCATTTT
-	TRBV3-1	many	TRBJ1-1	CASSQDYRNTEAFF	TGTGCCAGCAGCCAAGATTACCGGAACACTGAAGCTTTCTTT
-	TRBV6-2/TRBV6-3	many	TRBJ2-5	CASKSTPKYQETQYF	TGTGCCAGCAAGTCGACACCAAAGTACCAAGAGACCCAGTACTTC
-	TRBV27	many	TRBJ1-3	CASKGSGNTIYF	TGTGCCAGCAAAGGCTCTGGAAACACCATATATTTT
TRBD1	TRBV7-2	-	TRBJ1-1	CASSLGARGLWAPEAFF	TGTGCCAGCAGCTTAGGCGCCAGGGGGCTGTGGGCCCCAGAAGCTTTCTTT
TRBD1	TRBV6-5	many	TRBJ1-5	CASRQQGASNQPQHF	TGTGCCAGCAGGCAACAGGGGGCTAGCAATCAGCCCCAGCATTTT
-	TRBV18	-	TRBJ1-1	CASSPTPRDGAFF	TGTGCCAGCTCTCCCACCCCCCGGGATGGAGCTTTCTTT
-	TRBV7-3	many	TRBJ2-2	CASSLSAGANTGELFF	TGTGCCAGCAGCTTAAGCGCAGGGGCGAACACCGGGGAGCTGTTTTTT
TRBD1	TRBV27	many	TRBJ1-1	CASRAPGQGADEAFF	TGTGCCAGCAGAGCACCGGGACAGGGGGCGGATGAAGCTTTCTTT
-	TRBV30	few	TRBJ2-6	CAWSEGAGANVLTF	TGTGCCTGGAGTGAGGGGGCTGGGGCCAACGTCCTGACTTTC
TRBD1	TRBV7-2	many	TRBJ2-2	CASTDRGTGELFF	TGTGCCAGCACGGACAGGGGGACCGGGGAGCTGTTTTTT
-	TRBV20-1	many	TRBJ1-5	CSARRQDGSNQPQHF	TGCAGTGCTAGACGACAGGATGGGAGCAATCAGCCCCAGCATTTT
TRBD1	TRBV20-1	few	TRBJ1-1	CSALSDRRNTEAFF	TGCAGTGCTCTCTCGGACAGGAGGAACACTGAAGCTTTCTTT
-	TRBV11-1	many	TRBJ1-1	CASSPPRGAQGWTEAFF	TGTGCCAGCAGCCCCCCCCGGGGGGCTCAGGGATGGACTGAAGCTTTCTTT
TRBD1	TRBV6-2/TRBV6-3	many	TRBJ2-7	CASSYWDRGSYEQYF	TGTGCCAGCAGTTACTGGGACAGGGGTTCCTACGAGCAGTACTTC
-	TRBV28	many	TRBJ1-2	CASSLGRGYGYTF	TGTGCCAGCAGTTTGGGGAGAGGCTATGGCTACACCTTC
-	TRBV6-4	-	TRBJ2-2	CASSDSGAHTGELCF	TGTGCCAGCAGTGACTCGGGGGCCCACACCGGGGAGCTGTGTTTT
-	TRBV10-3	many	TRBJ1-3	CAISEPDKSGNTIYF	TGTGCCATCAGTGAGCCAGACAAGTCTGGAAACACCATATATTTT
TRBD1	TRBV20-1	many	TRBJ2-7	CSIIPGQGPYEQYF	TGCAGTATTATACCGGGACAGGGGCCCTACGAGCAGTACTTC
-	TRBV7-8	many	TRBJ2-5	CASSYKVGLETQYF	TGTGCCAGCAGCTACAAGGTGGGGTTGGAGACCCAGTACTTC
TRBD1	TRBV5-1	few	TRBJ2-7	CASSLEPGQGWREQYF	TGCGCCAGCAGCTTGGAGCCGGGACAGGGGTGGAGGGAGCAGTACTTC
TRBD1	TRBV6-4	few	TRBJ1-2	CASSDSYRGRGYTF	TGTGCCAGCAGTGACTCGTACAGGGGTCGAGGCTACACCTTC
TRBD1	TRBV4-1	-	TRBJ1-2	CASSQVPGGTNYGYTF	TGCGCCAGCAGCCAAGTCCCAGGGGGAACTAACTATGGCTACACCTTC
TRBD1	TRBV24-1	once	TRBJ2-5	CATSDRQGARETQYF	TGTGCCACCAGTGATCGACAGGGTGCGCGAGAGACCCAGTACTTC
-	TRBV12-3/TRBV12-4	many	TRBJ1-5	CASSPSGNQPQHF	TGTGCCAGCAGTCCCTCCGGTAATCAGCCCCAGCATTTT
-	TRBV3-1	many	TRBJ2-7	CASSHRQQPYEQYF	TGTGCCAGCAGCCATCGACAGCAACCTTACGAGCAGTACTTC
-	TRBV11-2	many	TRBJ2-2	CASSPHYGTYTGELFF	TGTGCCAGCAGCCCCCATTACGGGACGTACACCGGGGAGCTGTTTTTT
TRBD2	TRBV9	many	TRBJ2-5	CASSVASSGAQETQYF	TGTGCCAGCAGCGTAGCGTCTAGCGGGGCCCAAGAGACCCAGTACTTC
-	TRBV28	many	TRBJ1-5	CASSLEDLGGQPQHF	TGTGCCAGCAGTTTGGAGGATCTGGGGGGTCAGCCCCAGCATTTT
-	TRBV20-1	many	TRBJ2-5	CSARDLRGSWETQYF	TGCAGTGCTAGAGATCTGAGGGGTTCGTGGGAGACCCAGTACTTC
-	TRBV19	many	TRBJ1-5	CASSIDREYDQPQHF	TGTGCCAGTAGTATAGACAGGGAGTACGATCAGCCCCAGCATTTT
-	TRBV6-1	once	TRBJ1-2	CASSEKGRTNYGYTF	TGTGCCAGCAGTGAAAAGGGGAGGACTAACTATGGCTACACCTTC
-	TRBV6-1	many	TRBJ1-2	CASRSIRTDNYGYTF	TGTGCCAGCAGGTCCATCCGAACAGATAACTATGGCTACACCTTC
TRBD2	TRBV2	-	TRBJ2-7	CASSSLPLAGAYEQYF	TGTGCCAGCAGTTCCCTTCCGCTAGCGGGGGCCTACGAGCAGTACTTC
-	TRBV28	many	TRBJ1-5	CASAKAGVGQPQHF	TGTGCCAGCGCTAAGGCAGGGGTGGGTCAGCCCCAGCATTTT
-	TRBV11-2	many	TRBJ2-5	CASSYGTAGRETQYF	TGTGCCAGCAGCTACGGGACCGCGGGACGAGAGACCCAGTACTTC
-	TRBV5-1	-	TRBJ1-1	CASSLSDGITEAFF	TGCGCCAGCAGTCTTTCTGACGGAATCACTGAAGCTTTCTTT
-	TRBV20-1	-	TRBJ1-5	CSARRTNQPQHF	TGCAGTGCTAGGCGGACGAATCAGCCCCAGCATTTT
-	TRBV12-3/TRBV12-4	many	TRBJ1-5	CASSTGGDSNQPQHF	TGTGCCAGCAGTACCGGAGGGGATAGCAATCAGCCCCAGCATTTT
-	TRBV28	many	TRBJ2-2	CASSRGWGINTGELFF	TGTGCCAGCAGTCGGGGGTGGGGGATCAACACCGGGGAGCTGTTTTTT
-	TRBV4-2	many	TRBJ1-1	CASSQDPGVRTEAFF	TGTGCCAGCAGCCAAGATCCAGGGGTGAGAACTGAAGCTTTCTTT
-	TRBV11-1	many	TRBJ1-2	CASSLLRLRGPLDGYTF	TGTGCCAGCAGCTTACTGCGGTTGCGTGGCCCTTTGGACGGCTACACCTTC
-	TRBV28	-	TRBJ1-5	CASIRGGAWGNQPQHF	TGTGCCAGCATAAGAGGGGGGGCCTGGGGCAATCAGCCCCAGCATTTT
TRBD1	TRBV12-3/TRBV12-4	once	TRBJ2-6	CASSSRDRAGANVLTF	TGTGCCAGCAGCTCCCGGGACAGGGCTGGGGCCAACGTCCTGACTTTC
-	TRBV28	-	TRBJ1-5	CASWIDGNQPQHF	TGTGCCAGCTGGATTGACGGCAATCAGCCCCAGCATTTT